The 20 T cell receptor beta chains listed next were all sequenced from one sample in a study of blood T cell repertoires in COVID-19. Generated by immunoSEQ multiplex PCR, the TCRdb table keeps only in-frame clones and is missing some. Found here are 180,000 or so clones, approximately 80% of them singletons; the top ten hold about 6.9%. Source material: peripheral blood. The receptors shown here come from a human donor with acute or convalescent COVID-19. The donor label of this sample is uncertain.

The V and J genes are TRBV28 and TRBJ1-1; 10 bases fit TRBD1. The J segment lost 6 bases and the V segment lost 5 bases, leaving 6 bases of the junction unmatched. The CDR3 is 14 amino acids. Germline CDR1 is MDHEN and CDR2 is SYDVKM. The CDR3 loop is CASSTGTGVAEAFF. CDR3 bases: TGTGCCAGCAGTACCGGGACAGGGGTAGCTGAAGCTTTCTTT.

The V and J genes are TRBV18 and TRBJ2-5; TRBD2 agrees at 8 bases. Trimming took 4 bases from V and 4 from J; bases not matched to a gene: 8. The CDR3 length is 15 residues. From germline, CDR1 is KGHSH and CDR2 LQKENI. The CDR3 DNA reads TGTGCCAGCTCACTCACTGACGCGGGAGGAGAGACCCAGTACTTC. It is translated as CASSLTDAGGETQYF.

In this sample, this clone turned up once. CDR3 in amino acids: CASGRDRGNEQFF. The CDR3 DNA reads TGTGCCAGCGGACGAGACAGGGGCAATGAGCAGTTCTTC. This chain links TRBV12-3 or TRBV12-4 with TRBJ2-1; 8 bases are a match to TRBD1. CDR3 length: 13 residues. Losses at the gene ends were 8 bases for V and 6 bases for J; bases not matched to a gene: 6.

The CDR3 region is CASSLDRYSNQPQHF. The CDR3 DNA reads as TGTGCCAGCAGTTTGGACAGGTATAGCAATCAGCCCCAGCATTTT. The V and J genes are TRBV2 and TRBJ1-5; 7 bases agree with TRBD1. Germline CDR1 and CDR2: SNHLY and FYNNEI. The CDR3 has 15 residues. The V segment lost 5 bases and the J segment 0 bases; nucleotides outside the gene matches: 4. The full variable domain, in which reference TRBV2 and TRBJ1-5 provide the parts outside the CDR3, is EPEVTQTPSHQVTQMGQEVILRCVPISNHLYFYWYRQILGQKVEFLVSFYNNEISEKSEIFDDQFSVERPDGSNFTLKIRSTKLEDSAMYFCASSLDRYSNQPQHFGDGTRLSIL.

The V and J genes are TRBV23-1 and TRBJ1-5, with D perhaps TRBD1 (5 bases). TRBV23-1 has ORF status, its function being uncertain. The CDR3 is 14 residues long. V shed 4 bases and J shed 8 bases, with 15 bases lying between them. The CDR3 DNA is TGCGCCAGCAGTCCGAGAGTCGGAGGGGAGCCCCAGCATTTT. It specifies CASSPRVGGEPQHF.

This chain links TRBV6-5 with TRBJ2-1; D may be TRBD1 (5 bases). The germline V gene encodes CDR1 MNHEY and CDR2 SVGAGI. V was shortened by 6 bases and J by 12 bases, with 15 bases between the two germline ends. The CDR3 covers 12 residues. The CDR3 DNA follows: TGTGCCAGCAGCCCCACAGGAATTAGGCAGTTCTTC. It yields the protein CASSPTGIRQFF.

The J gene is TRBJ1-5, the V gene TRBV28, with D unresolved. The CDR3 has 12 residues. Germline V gives CDR1 MDHEN, CDR2 SYDVKM. Trimming pared 8 bases from V and 7 bases from J, leaving 12 bases between. CDR3 amino acids: CASGRSPQPQHF. In DNA form, the CDR3 reads TGTGCCAGCGGCCGGAGCCCGCAGCCCCAGCATTTT. Combining the CDR3 with reference TRBV28 and TRBJ1-5 gives the whole variable domain DVKVTQSSRYLVKRTGEKVFLECVQDMDHENMFWYRQDPGLGLRLIYFSYDVKMKEKGDIPEGYSVSREKKERFSLILESASTNQTSMYLCASGRSPQPQHFGDGTRLSIL.

A word on this clone: Within the sample, other DNA sequences also encode this same CDR3. The gene calls are TRBV2 and TRBJ2-7, with 10 bases matching TRBD2. The CDR3 totals 14 residues. With 3 bases clipped from V and 3 bases from J, the junction kept 2 bases outside the gene matches. In germline, CDR1 is SNHLY, CDR2 FYNNEI. The DNA for the CDR3 is TGTGCCAGCAGTGAGCTAGCGGGAGTCTACGAGCAGTACTTC. It encodes CASSELAGVYEQYF.

The V gene is TRBV19, the J gene TRBJ2-2, with D possibly matching TRBD1 (6 bases). Germline CDR1 and CDR2: LNHDA and SQIVND (reference sequence). This CDR3 spans 14 amino acids. Trimming pared 5 bases from V and 4 bases from J, leaving 11 bases between. CDR3 nucleotide sequence: TGTGCCAGTAGTCAACAGGGCAGCACCGGGGAGCTGTTTTTT. It specifies CASSQQGSTGELFF.

The genes are TRBV6-5 and TRBJ2-7; 10 bases are shared with TRBD1. Germline V lookup: CDR1 MNHEY, CDR2 SVGAGI. This CDR3 has 15 residues. Trimming removed 6 bases from V and 4 bases from J; junction bases left unmatched: 9. The CDR3 coding sequence is TGTGCCAGCAGACCCGGGACAGGGGTGATGTACGAGCAGTACTTC. Translation: CASRPGTGVMYEQYF.

The V gene is TRBV11-2, the J gene TRBJ2-3; 9 nucleotides match TRBD1. Germline-derived CDR1 and CDR2 are SGHAT and FQNNGV. Trimming took 3 bases from V and 6 from J; bases not matched to a gene: 10. This CDR3 has 16 residues. The CDR3 spells CASSLQRTGVVDTQYF. CDR3 sequence (DNA): TGTGCCAGCAGCTTGCAAAGGACAGGGGTGGTCGATACGCAGTATTTT.

This sequence joins TRBV7-9 and TRBJ1-5, with 7 positions matching TRBD1. The V gene end was trimmed by 4 bases and the J gene end by 9 bases; junction bases not matched to a gene: 3. The germline gives CDR1 SEHNR, CDR2 FQNEAQ (reference sequence). This CDR3 is built from 12 residues. The chain's CDR3 is CASSYQGGPQHF. The CDR3 DNA is TGTGCCAGCAGCTACCAGGGGGGGCCCCAGCATTTT.

J is TRBJ2-7 and V is TRBV6-1; a possible D gene is TRBD1 (6 bases). Trimming took off 1 base at V and 4 bases at J, with 11 bases between the two ends. Germline-derived CDR1 and CDR2 are MNHNS and SASEGT. CDR3 length: 14 residues. The CDR3 loop reads CASSEDNREYEQYF. The CDR3 nucleotides are TGTGCCAGCAGTGAAGACAACAGGGAGTACGAGCAGTACTTC.

The J gene is TRBJ2-1, the V gene TRBV5-1; 8 bases agree with TRBD2. The CDR3 spans 16 residues. J was trimmed by 0 bases and V by 2 bases; bases with no gene match: 4. Germline assignment: CDR1 SGHRS and CDR2 YFSETQ. The CDR3 is CASSLYSGSSYNEQFF. In DNA, the CDR3 is TGCGCCAGCAGCTTATACAGCGGGAGCTCCTACAATGAGCAGTTCTTC.

The chain employs TRBV9 and TRBJ2-3; maybe TRBD2 (6 bases). Per germline, CDR1 SGDLS and CDR2 YYNGEE. With 4 bases removed from V and 2 bases from J, the gap between germline ends came to 11 bases. The CDR3 runs 14 residues. The CDR3 DNA reads TGTGCCAGCAGCTTAGGAGGGCCCACAGATACGCAGTATTTT. Amino acids: CASSLGGPTDTQYF. Complete variable domain (other parts from reference TRBV9 and TRBJ2-3): DSGVTQTPKHLITATGQRVTLRCSPRSGDLSVYWYQQSLDQGLQFLIQYYNGEERAKGNILERFSAQQFPDLHSELNLSSLELGDSALYFCASSLGGPTDTQYFGPGTRLTVL.

V gene TRBV27 combines with J gene TRBJ2-3; tentative D call: TRBD2 (6 bases). The CDR3 runs 16 residues. The germline CDR1 and CDR2 sequences are MNHEY and SMNVEV (reference sequence). The ends were cut back, 2 bases at V and 1 base at J, with 13 bases in the middle. The CDR3 region is CASSLIAGSRTDTQYF. The CDR3 DNA is TGTGCCAGCAGTTTAATTGCGGGGTCCCGCACAGATACGCAGTATTTT.

This chain uses TRBV28 with TRBJ1-2, with no clear D. Trimming pared 5 bases from V and 3 bases from J, leaving 4 bases between. The germline V gene encodes CDR1 MDHEN and CDR2 SYDVKM. CDR3 size: 11 residues. The CDR3 coding sequence is TGTGCCAGCAGTATAGACTATGGCTACACCTTC. It encodes CASSIDYGYTF.

The chain recombines TRBV5-4 with TRBJ2-6; TRBD1 is a possible D gene (5 bases). The CDR3 length is 15 residues. Per the germline V gene, CDR1 is SGHNT and CDR2 is YYREEE (reference sequence). Trimming took off 3 bases at V and 2 bases at J, with 9 bases between the two ends. CDR3 sequence: CASSSPGTGANVLTF. The CDR3 DNA follows: TGTGCCAGCAGCTCCCCAGGGACTGGGGCCAACGTCCTGACTTTC.

J is TRBJ1-1 and V is TRBV30; D uncertain. V lost 0 bases and J 1 base, leaving 9 bases between the germline ends. The CDR3 loop spans 14 amino acids. Germline V CDR1 and CDR2: GTSNPN, SVGIG (reference sequence). CDR3 coding DNA: TGTGCCTGGAGTGTACGAGGAGCGAACACTGAAGCTTTCTTT. Encoded protein: CAWSVRGANTEAFF.

V and J are TRBV10-3 and TRBJ2-1, with D perhaps TRBD2 (7 bases). The germline V gene has CDR1 ENHRY and CDR2 SYGVKD. Trimming took off 8 bases at V and 0 bases at J, with 14 bases between the two ends. The CDR3 runs to 15 residues. CDR3 amino acids: CAIAGGAGSYNEQFF. The CDR3 coding sequence is TGTGCCATCGCTGGGGGGGCGGGCTCCTACAATGAGCAGTTCTTC.